There are many counts of the clone carrying this T cell receptor (beta chain). These data originate in a study of T-cell reconstitution after alpha-beta-depleted transplantation in children. The V and J ends lost 1 base and 3 bases, in that order; junction bases with no gene match: 4. This CDR3 comprises 15 residues. Germline V gene sequence: CDR1 SGHDT, CDR2 YYEEEE. Preparation of the TCRbeta library was carried out with unique molecular identifiers. TCRdb analysed the PCR reads with MiXCR anew, one entry per CDR3 protein. Of 90,000 to 130,000 distinct CDR3 sequences in the sample, about 9.4% are singletons; the top ten hold 8%.

J is TRBJ2-7 and V is TRBV5-6, with TRBD1 matching 10 bases. The sequence came from a human donor who donated a stem cell graft to a child with acute lymphoblastic leukemia. The source was PBMCs from the stem cell graft donor, collected from the stem cell graft. CDR3 region: CASSLSGQGRYEQYF. Written as DNA, the CDR3 is TGTGCCAGCAGCTTGTCGGGACAGGGGCGCTACGAGCAGTACTTC.